The following is a TCR beta chain sequence with its context. The antigen is undetermined. The data were obtained in a study of T cell responses to AZD1222 COVID-19 vaccine. Study summary: Pooled in the analysis were second doses at about 4 or about 12 weeks. Regarding the study as a whole: The donor cohort was predominantly white British with a female majority, and clonal diversity may have been underestimated. It was only six AZD1222 recipients who were seropositive at baseline. The study sampled repertoires only after the peak T cell response.

From germline, CDR1 is LGHNT and CDR2 FRNRAP. This CDR3 contains 12 residues. The V gene lost 3 bases and the J gene lost 6 bases, with 8 bases spanning the gap. Libraries were prepared by immunoSEQ multiplex PCR; TCRdb keeps only in-frame clonotypes and omits some of them. The sample yields tens of thousands of clones, roughly 90% seen once. The rearrangement links TRBV12-5 to TRBJ1-2; D not certain. This material consisted of peripheral blood, taken on day 0 of AZD1222 vaccination. The TCR comes from an adult in good health. The CDR3 nucleotides are TGTGCTAGTGGTTTTTATGGAGATGGCTACACCTTC. Translation: CASGFYGDGYTF.